The T cell receptor (beta chain) under discussion was sequenced for a study of T-cell reconstitution after alpha-beta-depleted transplantation in children. Points from the study as a whole: A year had passed since transplant, and T-cell counts and diversity by then came mostly from newly produced T cells.

Construction of the TCRbeta library involved unique molecular identifiers. One entry per CDR3 protein results from TCRdb running MiXCR on the PCR reads. The table includes roughly 670,000 distinct CDR3 sequences, around 13% detected once. The CDR3 loop spans 13 amino acids. Germline CDR1 SQVTM, CDR2 ANQGSEA. Trimming removed 4 bases from V and 3 bases from J; junction bases left unmatched: 6. Of note for this clonotype: Its specificity is not known.

This chain joins TRBV29-1 and TRBJ2-7; 7 bases line up with TRBD1. Sequencing was performed on PBMCs, taken before TCRalphabeta/CD19-depleted stem cell transplant. This sequence originates from a girl aged 2 to 9 with congenital amegakaryocytic thrombocytopenia, due to receive a stem cell transplant. CDR3: CSVATGVGYEQYF. CDR3 nucleotides: TGCAGCGTTGCCACAGGGGTTGGCTACGAGCAGTACTTC.